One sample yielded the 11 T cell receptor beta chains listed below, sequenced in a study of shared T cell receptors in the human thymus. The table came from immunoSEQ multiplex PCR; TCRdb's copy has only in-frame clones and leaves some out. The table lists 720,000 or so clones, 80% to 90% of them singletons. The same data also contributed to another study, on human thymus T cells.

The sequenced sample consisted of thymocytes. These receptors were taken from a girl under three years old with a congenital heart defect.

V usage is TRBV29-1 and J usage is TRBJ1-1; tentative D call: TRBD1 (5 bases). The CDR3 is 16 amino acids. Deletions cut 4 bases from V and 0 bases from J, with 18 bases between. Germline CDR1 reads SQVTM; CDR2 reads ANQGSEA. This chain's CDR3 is CSVGQGLSGLNTEAFF. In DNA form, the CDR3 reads TGCAGCGTTGGCCAGGGACTGTCGGGATTGAACACTGAAGCTTTCTTT.

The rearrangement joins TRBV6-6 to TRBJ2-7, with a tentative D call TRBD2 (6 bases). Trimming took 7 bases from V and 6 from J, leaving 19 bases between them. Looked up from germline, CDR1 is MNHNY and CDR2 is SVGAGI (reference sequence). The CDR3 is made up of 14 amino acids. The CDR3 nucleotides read TGTGCCAGCACCCAAATTCCCCGGGGGAGCGAGCAGTACTTC. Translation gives CASTQIPRGSEQYF.

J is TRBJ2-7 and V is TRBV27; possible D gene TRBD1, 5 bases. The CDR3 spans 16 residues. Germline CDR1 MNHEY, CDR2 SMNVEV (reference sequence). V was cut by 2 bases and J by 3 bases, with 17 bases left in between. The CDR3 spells CASSLTGSLEVYEQYF. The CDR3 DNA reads TGTGCCAGCAGTTTAACAGGATCCCTTGAAGTCTACGAGCAGTACTTC.

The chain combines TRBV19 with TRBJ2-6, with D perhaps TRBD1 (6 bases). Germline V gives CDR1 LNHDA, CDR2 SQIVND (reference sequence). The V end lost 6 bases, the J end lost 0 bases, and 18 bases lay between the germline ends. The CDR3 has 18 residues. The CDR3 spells CASSETGTKDSGANVLTF. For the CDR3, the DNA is TGTGCCAGTAGCGAAACCGGGACAAAAGACTCTGGGGCCAACGTCCTGACTTTC.

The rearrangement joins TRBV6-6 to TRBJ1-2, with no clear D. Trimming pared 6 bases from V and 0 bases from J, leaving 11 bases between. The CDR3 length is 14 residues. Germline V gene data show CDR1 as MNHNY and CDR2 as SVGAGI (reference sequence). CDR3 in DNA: TGTGCCAGCAGACCAGGATCCGCTAACTATGGCTACACCTTC. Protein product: CASRPGSANYGYTF.

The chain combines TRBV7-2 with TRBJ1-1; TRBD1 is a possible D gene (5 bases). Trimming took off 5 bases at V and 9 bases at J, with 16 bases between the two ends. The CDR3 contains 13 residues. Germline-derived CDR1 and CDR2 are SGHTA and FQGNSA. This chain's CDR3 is CASSPQDSPKAFF. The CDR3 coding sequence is TGTGCCAGCAGCCCACAAGACAGTCCCAAAGCTTTCTTT.

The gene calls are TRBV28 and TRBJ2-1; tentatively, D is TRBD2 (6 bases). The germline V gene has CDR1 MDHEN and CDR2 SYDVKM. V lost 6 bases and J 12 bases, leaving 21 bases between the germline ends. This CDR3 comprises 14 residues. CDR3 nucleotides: TGTGCCAGCAGCCGGACCGCGCGGCACGGGGGGCAGTTCTTC. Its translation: CASSRTARHGGQFF.

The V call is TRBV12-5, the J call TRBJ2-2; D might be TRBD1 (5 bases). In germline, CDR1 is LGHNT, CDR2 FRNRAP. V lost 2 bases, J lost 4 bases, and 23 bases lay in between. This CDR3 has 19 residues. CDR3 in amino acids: CASGLSIGAASPSTGELFF. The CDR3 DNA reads TGTGCTAGTGGTTTGAGTATTGGGGCGGCCTCCCCCAGCACCGGGGAGCTGTTTTTT.

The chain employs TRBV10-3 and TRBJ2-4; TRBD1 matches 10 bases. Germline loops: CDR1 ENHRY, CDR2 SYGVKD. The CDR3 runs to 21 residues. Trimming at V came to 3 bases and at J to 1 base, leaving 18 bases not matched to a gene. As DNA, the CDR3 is TGTGCCATCAGTGAAGGAATCTGGGACAGGGGTCCGTTTATGGCCAAAAACATTCAGTACTTC. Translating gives CAISEGIWDRGPFMAKNIQYF.

CDR3 sequence reads: CASTIRDSNEKLFF. Written as DNA, the CDR3 is TGTGCCAGCACTATCCGGGACAGCAATGAAAAACTGTTTTTT. The chain uses TRBV2 and TRBJ1-4; 7 bases agree with TRBD1. CDR1 is SNHLY, CDR2 FYNNEI, per germline. The CDR3 contains 14 residues. V shed 7 bases and J 5 bases; nucleotides not matched to a gene: 7.

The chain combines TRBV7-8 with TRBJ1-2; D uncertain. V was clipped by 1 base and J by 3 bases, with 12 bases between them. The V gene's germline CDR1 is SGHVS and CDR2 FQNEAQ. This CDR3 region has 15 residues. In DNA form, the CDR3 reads TGTGCCAGCAGCTTAGGTTGGAGGGTAGACTATGGCTACACCTTC. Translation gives CASSLGWRVDYGYTF.